The rows below give T cell receptor beta chains drawn from one sample of a study of T cells after yellow fever vaccination. MiXCR was run by TCRdb on the 5' RACE reads, yielding one entry per CDR3 protein. The sample shows a few hundred thousand distinct CDR3 sequences, under 20% of them seen only once. The sample consisted of PBMCs, taken before the yellow fever booster vaccination. These receptors came from a man aged 18 to 30 who received the YFV17D yellow fever vaccine. Both conserved end residues are part of each CDR3. The D gene is left open where the match is weak. The size of a clone is reported for some rows only, either as once, few or many, or as a class for expanded clones.

clone_size: few; cdr3_length: 18; d_call: TRBD2; j_call: TRBJ2-7; v_call: TRBV27; cdr3_aa: CASSLFGSGAFFTYEQYF; cdr3_nt: TGTGCCAGCAGTTTATTTGGTAGCGGGGCCTTTTTCACCTACGAGCAGTACTTC
clone_size: once; cdr3_length: 15; d_call: NA; j_call: TRBJ2-2; v_call: TRBV5-1; cdr3_aa: CASSLGQSNTGELFF; cdr3_nt: TGCGCCAGCAGCTTGGGACAATCTAACACCGGGGAGCTGTTTTTT
clone_size: many; cdr3_length: 12; d_call: NA; j_call: TRBJ1-1; v_call: TRBV20-1; cdr3_aa: CSASISDTEAFF; cdr3_nt: TGCAGTGCCTCCATATCGGACACTGAAGCTTTCTTT
clone_size: few; cdr3_length: 15; d_call: TRBD2; j_call: TRBJ2-3; v_call: TRBV19; cdr3_aa: CASSRVGGGSDTQYF; cdr3_nt: TGTGCCAGTAGTAGAGTCGGCGGGGGGTCAGATACGCAGTATTTT
clone_size: many; cdr3_length: 13; d_call: NA; j_call: TRBJ2-5; v_call: TRBV6-2/TRBV6-3; cdr3_aa: CASSTSGQETQYF; cdr3_nt: TGTGCCAGCAGTACCAGCGGCCAAGAGACCCAGTACTTC
clone_size: NA; cdr3_length: 11; d_call: NA; j_call: TRBJ2-3; v_call: TRBV30; cdr3_aa: CAWMPGDTQYF; cdr3_nt: TGTGCCTGGATGCCTGGGGATACGCAGTATTTT
clone_size: few; cdr3_length: 14; d_call: TRBD1; j_call: TRBJ1-1; v_call: TRBV5-1; cdr3_aa: CASSLWGQGERAFF; cdr3_nt: TGCGCCAGCAGCTTGTGGGGACAGGGCGAAAGGGCTTTCTTT
clone_size: few; cdr3_length: 15; d_call: TRBD2; j_call: TRBJ2-5; v_call: TRBV15; cdr3_aa: CATHKAGGLQETQYF; cdr3_nt: TGTGCCACCCATAAAGCGGGGGGCCTTCAAGAGACCCAGTACTTC
clone_size: many; cdr3_length: 13; d_call: TRBD1; j_call: TRBJ1-1; v_call: TRBV5-6; cdr3_aa: CASSLDGQGEAFF; cdr3_nt: TGTGCCAGCAGCTTGGACGGACAGGGTGAAGCTTTCTTT
clone_size: few; cdr3_length: 15; d_call: NA; j_call: TRBJ1-1; v_call: TRBV2; cdr3_aa: CASSGDRVGNTEAFF; cdr3_nt: TGTGCCAGCAGTGGGGATAGGGTCGGCAATACTGAAGCTTTCTTT
clone_size: medium-sized; cdr3_length: 12; d_call: NA; j_call: TRBJ1-2; v_call: TRBV29-1; cdr3_aa: CSVDDGMGGYTF; cdr3_nt: TGCAGCGTTGACGACGGAATGGGTGGCTACACCTTC
clone_size: few; cdr3_length: 16; d_call: NA; j_call: TRBJ2-5; v_call: TRBV20-1; cdr3_aa: CSARDTSGTPWETQYF; cdr3_nt: TGCAGTGCTAGAGATACCTCCGGGACACCGTGGGAGACCCAGTACTTC
clone_size: few; cdr3_length: 13; d_call: NA; j_call: TRBJ2-5; v_call: TRBV29-1; cdr3_aa: CSVRLALSSPQYF; cdr3_nt: TGCAGCGTTCGTCTAGCCCTTTCGTCTCCCCAGTACTTC
clone_size: NA; cdr3_length: 15; d_call: NA; j_call: TRBJ1-5; v_call: TRBV24-1; cdr3_aa: CATSPSGQRAQPQHF; cdr3_nt: TGTGCCACCAGTCCCAGCGGACAAAGGGCTCAGCCCCAGCATTTT
clone_size: NA; cdr3_length: 13; d_call: TRBD2; j_call: TRBJ2-4; v_call: TRBV12-3/TRBV12-4; cdr3_aa: CASSLGLAARFYF; cdr3_nt: TGTGCCAGCAGCCTCGGGCTAGCGGCCCGTTTCTACTTC
clone_size: few; cdr3_length: 13; d_call: NA; j_call: TRBJ2-1; v_call: TRBV7-7; cdr3_aa: CASSFDRGNEQFF; cdr3_nt: TGTGCCAGCAGTTTCGACAGAGGGAATGAGCAGTTCTTC
clone_size: NA; cdr3_length: 14; d_call: TRBD1; j_call: TRBJ2-3; v_call: TRBV30; cdr3_aa: CAWSGRQGADTQYF; cdr3_nt: TGTGCCTGGAGTGGCAGACAGGGGGCAGATACGCAGTATTTT
clone_size: many; cdr3_length: 14; d_call: NA; j_call: TRBJ1-1; v_call: TRBV12-3/TRBV12-4; cdr3_aa: CASSLRVRNTEAFF; cdr3_nt: TGTGCCAGCAGTCTCAGGGTCAGGAACACTGAAGCTTTCTTT
clone_size: NA; cdr3_length: 17; d_call: TRBD2; j_call: TRBJ2-1; v_call: TRBV6-2/TRBV6-3; cdr3_aa: CATKRAGLADSYNEQFF; cdr3_nt: TGTGCCACCAAAAGGGCGGGACTAGCGGACTCCTACAATGAGCAGTTCTTC
clone_size: few; cdr3_length: 13; d_call: NA; j_call: TRBJ1-1; v_call: TRBV20-1; cdr3_aa: CSAIGRLNTEAFF; cdr3_nt: TGCAGTGCTATTGGCAGATTGAACACTGAAGCTTTCTTT
clone_size: many; cdr3_length: 16; d_call: NA; j_call: TRBJ2-1; v_call: TRBV6-1; cdr3_aa: CASTERGETDYNEQFF; cdr3_nt: TGTGCCAGCACCGAAAGGGGGGAGACTGACTACAATGAGCAGTTCTTC
clone_size: NA; cdr3_length: 16; d_call: NA; j_call: TRBJ2-3; v_call: TRBV4-2; cdr3_aa: CASSQDVGASTDTQYF; cdr3_nt: TGTGCCAGCAGCCAAGATGTGGGGGCTAGCACAGATACGCAGTATTTT
clone_size: NA; cdr3_length: 15; d_call: TRBD2; j_call: TRBJ2-5; v_call: TRBV29-1; cdr3_aa: CSAAGGGGFQETQYF; cdr3_nt: TGCAGCGCCGCCGGAGGCGGGGGGTTCCAAGAGACCCAGTACTTC
clone_size: many; cdr3_length: 12; d_call: NA; j_call: TRBJ1-2; v_call: TRBV5-6; cdr3_aa: CASSFQGYGYTF; cdr3_nt: TGTGCCAGCAGCTTTCAGGGCTATGGCTACACCTTC
clone_size: many; cdr3_length: 12; d_call: TRBD1; j_call: TRBJ2-7; v_call: TRBV6-6; cdr3_aa: CASRGQGYEQYF; cdr3_nt: TGTGCCAGCAGGGGACAGGGCTACGAGCAGTACTTC
clone_size: few; cdr3_length: 17; d_call: TRBD2; j_call: TRBJ2-5; v_call: TRBV9; cdr3_aa: CASSKEGRAGGQETQYF; cdr3_nt: TGTGCCAGCAGCAAAGAAGGTCGAGCGGGGGGTCAAGAGACCCAGTACTTC
clone_size: NA; cdr3_length: 15; d_call: TRBD2; j_call: TRBJ2-5; v_call: TRBV30; cdr3_aa: CAEEIETSGGETQYF; cdr3_nt: TGCGCTGAAGAGATTGAGACTAGCGGGGGAGAGACCCAGTACTTC
clone_size: few; cdr3_length: 14; d_call: NA; j_call: TRBJ2-5; v_call: TRBV10-2; cdr3_aa: CASSEDVRGETQYF; cdr3_nt: TGCGCCAGCAGTGAGGATGTGAGAGGGGAGACCCAGTACTTC
clone_size: few; cdr3_length: 14; d_call: TRBD1; j_call: TRBJ2-2; v_call: TRBV6-5; cdr3_aa: CATNRGDNTGELFF; cdr3_nt: TGTGCCACCAACAGGGGAGATAACACCGGGGAGCTGTTTTTT
clone_size: few; cdr3_length: 14; d_call: NA; j_call: TRBJ2-1; v_call: TRBV7-7; cdr3_aa: CASSLAGGSNEQFF; cdr3_nt: TGTGCCAGCAGCTTAGCAGGGGGAAGTAATGAGCAGTTCTTC
clone_size: many; cdr3_length: 13; d_call: NA; j_call: TRBJ2-1; v_call: TRBV20-1; cdr3_aa: CSVEGGTPHEQFF; cdr3_nt: TGCAGCGTCGAGGGGGGAACACCTCATGAGCAGTTCTTC
clone_size: once; cdr3_length: 17; d_call: NA; j_call: TRBJ1-2; v_call: TRBV4-3; cdr3_aa: CASSQDRRGGGWNGYTF; cdr3_nt: TGCGCCAGCAGCCAAGATAGACGTGGTGGGGGGTGGAATGGCTACACCTTC
clone_size: many; cdr3_length: 14; d_call: NA; j_call: TRBJ2-7; v_call: TRBV12-3/TRBV12-4; cdr3_aa: CASSPRTESYEQYF; cdr3_nt: TGTGCCAGCAGCCCTAGGACAGAGAGCTACGAGCAGTACTTC
clone_size: few; cdr3_length: 14; d_call: TRBD1; j_call: TRBJ2-7; v_call: TRBV27; cdr3_aa: CASSLRTGRSEQYF; cdr3_nt: TGTGCCAGCAGTCTAAGGACAGGGCGTAGCGAGCAGTACTTC
clone_size: NA; cdr3_length: 15; d_call: NA; j_call: TRBJ1-5; v_call: TRBV10-3; cdr3_aa: CAISESLELAEPQHF; cdr3_nt: TGTGCCATCAGTGAGTCGCTGGAACTCGCCGAGCCCCAGCATTTT
clone_size: NA; cdr3_length: 14; d_call: NA; j_call: TRBJ2-1; v_call: TRBV5-1; cdr3_aa: CASAAGTPRDEQFF; cdr3_nt: TGCGCCAGCGCCGCGGGGACCCCTCGGGATGAGCAGTTCTTC
clone_size: NA; cdr3_length: 13; d_call: NA; j_call: TRBJ1-1; v_call: TRBV7-3; cdr3_aa: CASSPATVGEAFF; cdr3_nt: TGTGCCAGCAGCCCGGCCACGGTAGGAGAAGCTTTCTTT
clone_size: few; cdr3_length: 15; d_call: NA; j_call: TRBJ1-5; v_call: TRBV4-2; cdr3_aa: CASSQVRQGNQPQHF; cdr3_nt: TGTGCCAGCAGCCAAGTTAGACAGGGCAATCAGCCCCAGCATTTT
clone_size: few; cdr3_length: 15; d_call: NA; j_call: TRBJ2-1; v_call: TRBV5-5; cdr3_aa: CASSSVPSSYNEQFF; cdr3_nt: TGTGCCAGCAGCTCGGTCCCGAGCTCCTACAATGAGCAGTTCTTC
clone_size: few; cdr3_length: 17; d_call: TRBD2; j_call: TRBJ2-5; v_call: TRBV6-5; cdr3_aa: CASSWGLAGGHTETQYF; cdr3_nt: TGTGCCAGCAGTTGGGGACTAGCGGGGGGCCATACGGAGACCCAGTACTTC